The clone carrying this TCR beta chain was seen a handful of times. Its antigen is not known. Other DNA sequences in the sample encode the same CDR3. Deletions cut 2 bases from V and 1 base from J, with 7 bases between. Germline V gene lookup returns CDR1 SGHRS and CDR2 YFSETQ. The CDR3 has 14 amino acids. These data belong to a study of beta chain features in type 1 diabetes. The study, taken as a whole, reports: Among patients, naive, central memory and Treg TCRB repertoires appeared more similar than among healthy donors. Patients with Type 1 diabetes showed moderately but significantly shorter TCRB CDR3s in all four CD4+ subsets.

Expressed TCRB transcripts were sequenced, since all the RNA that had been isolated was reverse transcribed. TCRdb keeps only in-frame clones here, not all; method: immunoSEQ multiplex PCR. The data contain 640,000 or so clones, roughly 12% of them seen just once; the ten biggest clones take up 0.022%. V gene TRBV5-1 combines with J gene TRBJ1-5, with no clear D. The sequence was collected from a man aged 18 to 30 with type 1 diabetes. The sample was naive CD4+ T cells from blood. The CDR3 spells CASSLGGSNQPQHF. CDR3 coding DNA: TGCGCCAGCAGCTTAGGAGGGAGCAATCAGCCCCAGCATTTT.